This T cell receptor beta chain derives from a study of metastatic and nonmetastatic thyroid tumors (dated by TCRdb to the early 2020s). With regard to the full study: Repertoires were compared across peripheral blood and tumor or nodule tissue samples from malignant and benign thyroid patients. Results and caveats for the whole study, not just this receptor: In both blood and tumor samples, malignant tumors were reported to have significantly higher TCR beta diversity than benign nodules.

CDR1 and CDR2, per the germline V gene, are SGDLS and YYNGEE. The V end loses 0 bases and the J end loses 7 bases, and a stretch of 13 bases separates them. The CDR3 contains 15 residues, cysteine and phenylalanine counted. Only CDR3 DNA remains: 45 bases, in frame from the first base. None of the patients had been given any treatment before thyroid surgery. Patient clinical samples collected from 2012 to 2018 were retrospectively analysed using T-cell receptor beta sequencing. Details on this clone: Its target antigen remains unknown. No base-level quality is on record; no much larger clone is a single base apart.

Receptors were amplified or captured by PCR. Sequencing used an Illumina HiSeq 4000. High-throughput sequencing was used to profile the TCR beta-chain CDR3 region of each patient. The paper's processing steps were these. A classifier to discriminate distant-metastatic papillary thyroid cancer patients was built from CDR3 differences across clinicopathological groups. Repertoire diversity was assessed with the Shannon index, and tumor-blood repertoire similarity with the Morisita-Horn index. The public reads were reanalyzed by TCRdb: fastp trimming at Q25, MiXCR alignment, in-frame beta chains only. The V and J calls and clone size are TCRdb's, not the authors'. The sample data list roughly 40,000 clones, and about 16% of these were observed just once. 3.8% of the sample rests with the top ten.

The sequence derives from a female donor with papillary thyroid cancer or a benign thyroid nodule (not recorded which). Some clones in this sample may be carry-over from other donors' samples. Sequencing was done on a sample of blood. Here the chain combines TRBV9 and TRBJ2-2; the best D guess is TRBD2, with 5 bases matching. The DNA is TGTGCCAGCAGCGTAGGACGGACTCTCAACGGGGAGCTGTTTTTT. It is translated as CASSVGRTLNGELFF.